The rows below give T cell receptor beta chains drawn from one sample of a study of CD8 T cells in ankylosing spondylitis. TCRdb re-analysed the 5' RACE reads in MiXCR, keeping a single row per CDR3 protein. The sample carries under 950,000 distinct CDR3 sequences, over 15% recorded once. The source material was blood, either unsorted or a sorted T cell fraction (not recorded which). These receptors were obtained from a male donor with ankylosing spondylitis. Each CDR3 is given with its conserved first and last residue. The order of the fields is CDR3 protein, CDR3 DNA, J gene, D gene, clone size, V gene, CDR3 length. D genes are given only for firm matches. Clone size is given for some rows only: seen once, a few or many times, or a class if the clone is expanded.

cdr3_aa: CASRPTPPDNNPRSSEQYF
cdr3_nt: TGTGCCAGCAGACCCACGCCCCCAGACAACAACCCCCGAAGTAGCGAGCAGTACTTC
j_call: TRBJ2-7
d_call: -
clone_size: few
v_call: TRBV12-3/TRBV12-4
cdr3_length: 19

cdr3_aa: CASSSRDSIPLYEQYF
cdr3_nt: TGTGCCAGCAGTTCTCGGGACAGCATACCCCTCTACGAGCAGTACTTC
j_call: TRBJ2-7
d_call: TRBD1
clone_size: few
v_call: TRBV27
cdr3_length: 16

cdr3_aa: CASSPPGGGSYNSPLHF
cdr3_nt: TGTGCCAGCAGTCCCCCCGGGGGGGGCTCCTATAATTCACCCCTCCACTTT
j_call: TRBJ1-6
d_call: -
clone_size: few
v_call: TRBV27
cdr3_length: 17

cdr3_aa: CTILAQNEQFF
cdr3_nt: TGCACCATACTAGCGCAGAATGAGCAGTTCTTC
j_call: TRBJ2-1
d_call: TRBD2
clone_size: -
v_call: TRBV29-1
cdr3_length: 11

cdr3_aa: CSVEPTNTGELFF
cdr3_nt: TGCAGCGTTGAACCTACGAACACCGGGGAGCTGTTTTTT
j_call: TRBJ2-2
d_call: -
clone_size: few
v_call: TRBV29-1
cdr3_length: 13

cdr3_aa: CASSPDRYNQPQHF
cdr3_nt: TGTGCCAGCAGTCCGGACAGGTACAATCAGCCCCAGCATTTT
j_call: TRBJ1-5
d_call: TRBD1
clone_size: -
v_call: TRBV28
cdr3_length: 14

cdr3_aa: CASSGTGGRETQYF
cdr3_nt: TGTGCCAGCAGCGGGACAGGGGGCAGAGAGACCCAGTACTTC
j_call: TRBJ2-5
d_call: TRBD1
clone_size: many
v_call: TRBV7-2
cdr3_length: 14

cdr3_aa: CASSPTRLAGGYEQYF
cdr3_nt: TGTGCCAGCAGTCCTACAAGGCTAGCGGGAGGCTACGAGCAGTACTTC
j_call: TRBJ2-7
d_call: TRBD2
clone_size: -
v_call: TRBV28
cdr3_length: 16

cdr3_aa: CSVDQTDYPSDYGYTF
cdr3_nt: TGCAGCGTTGACCAAACAGACTACCCCTCGGACTATGGCTACACCTTC
j_call: TRBJ1-2
d_call: -
clone_size: -
v_call: TRBV29-1
cdr3_length: 16

cdr3_aa: CASSVGRGPNSPLHF
cdr3_nt: TGTGCCAGCAGCGTAGGGAGGGGACCCAATTCACCCCTCCACTTT
j_call: TRBJ1-6
d_call: -
clone_size: -
v_call: TRBV9
cdr3_length: 15

cdr3_aa: CASSLEVVAGYNEQFF
cdr3_nt: TGTGCCAGCAGCTTAGAAGTCGTAGCGGGGTACAATGAGCAGTTCTTC
j_call: TRBJ2-1
d_call: TRBD2
clone_size: -
v_call: TRBV7-8
cdr3_length: 16

cdr3_aa: CASSPGVQGPYYGYTF
cdr3_nt: TGTGCCAGCAGCCCCGGGGTACAGGGGCCGTACTATGGCTACACCTTC
j_call: TRBJ1-2
d_call: TRBD1
clone_size: -
v_call: TRBV7-8
cdr3_length: 16

cdr3_aa: CASSQDQQDNEQFF
cdr3_nt: TGTGCCAGCAGCCAAGACCAACAGGACAATGAGCAGTTCTTC
j_call: TRBJ2-1
d_call: -
clone_size: -
v_call: TRBV4-2
cdr3_length: 14

cdr3_aa: CAISESQTAEAFF
cdr3_nt: TGTGCCATCAGTGAGTCTCAGACCGCTGAAGCTTTCTTT
j_call: TRBJ1-1
d_call: -
clone_size: -
v_call: TRBV10-3
cdr3_length: 13

cdr3_aa: CASSFNGDSPLHF
cdr3_nt: TGTGCCAGCAGTTTTAATGGGGATTCACCCCTCCACTTT
j_call: TRBJ1-6
d_call: -
clone_size: -
v_call: TRBV12-3/TRBV12-4
cdr3_length: 13

cdr3_aa: CASSSNPANTGELFF
cdr3_nt: TGTGCCAGCAGCAGCAACCCGGCGAACACCGGGGAGCTGTTTTTT
j_call: TRBJ2-2
d_call: -
clone_size: many
v_call: TRBV7-9
cdr3_length: 15

cdr3_aa: CASSYYYRDRNGETQYF
cdr3_nt: TGTGCCAGCAGTTACTATTACCGGGACAGGAATGGCGAGACCCAGTACTTC
j_call: TRBJ2-5
d_call: TRBD1
clone_size: few
v_call: TRBV6-5
cdr3_length: 17

cdr3_aa: CASSFRTGAYNEQFF
cdr3_nt: TGTGCCAGCAGTTTTAGGACAGGGGCTTACAATGAGCAGTTCTTC
j_call: TRBJ2-1
d_call: TRBD1
clone_size: few
v_call: TRBV6-2/TRBV6-3
cdr3_length: 15

cdr3_aa: CATSGVGQDGETQYF
cdr3_nt: TGTGCCACCAGTGGTGTAGGGCAGGATGGAGAGACCCAGTACTTC
j_call: TRBJ2-5
d_call: -
clone_size: few
v_call: TRBV24-1
cdr3_length: 15

cdr3_aa: CASSSGTMNQPQHF
cdr3_nt: TGTGCCAGCAGTTCCGGGACTATGAATCAGCCCCAGCATTTT
j_call: TRBJ1-5
d_call: -
clone_size: few
v_call: TRBV7-6
cdr3_length: 14